These 8 T cell receptor beta chains were sequenced from one sample in a study of T-cell reconstitution after alpha-beta-depleted transplantation in children (dated by TCRdb to 2016 to 2018). Libraries were built with PCR. Sequencing took place on an Illumina HiSeq 2500. To normalize quantification of the TCRbeta repertoire, the TCR libraries were built with molecular barcoding that relied on unique molecular identifiers. TCRdb trimmed public reads at Q25 via fastp, called clones via MiXCR and kept in-frame beta chains. Every CDR3 protein is listed once, alongside the most common genes and DNA of its rows. The sample table holds some 590,000 distinct CDR3 sequences, of which about 11% were seen once. Together, the top ten hold around 4% of the sample. Sequencing was performed on PBMCs from the stem cell graft donor, taken from the stem cell graft. The receptors were gathered from a human donor who donated a stem cell graft to a child with acute myeloid leukemia.

Here the CDR3 reads CSVSNAASGNTIYF. The CDR3 DNA follows: TGCAGCGTTTCCAACGCAGCCTCTGGAAACACCATATATTTT. J is TRBJ1-3 and V is TRBV29-1, with no clear D. The CDR3 loop spans 14 amino acids. Trimming stripped 5 bases from V and 0 bases from J, with 11 bases between. Germline CDR1 and CDR2: SQVTM and ANQGSEA.

This clonotype was found a few times. The rearrangement links TRBV7-2 to TRBJ1-5; 9 bases fit TRBD1. CDR3 length: 17 amino acids. After removal of 7 bases from V and 2 bases from J, the junction contained 12 bases not matched to a gene. CDR1 and CDR2 from the germline V gene are SGHTA and FQGNSA. This chain's CDR3 is CASTPTTGGLGNQPQHF. The DNA of the CDR3 is TGTGCCAGCACCCCTACAACAGGGGGCCTAGGCAATCAGCCCCAGCATTTT.

This clonotype has a count of ten or more. The V and J genes are TRBV12-3 or TRBV12-4 and TRBJ2-7; D might be TRBD2 (5 bases). V dropped 3 bases and J dropped 5 bases, with 11 bases sitting between them. The CDR3 loop spans 13 amino acids. CDR3 nucleotide sequence: TGTGCCAGCAGTTTCGATCGGGGTAACGAGCAGTACTTC. Encoded protein: CASSFDRGNEQYF.

This clonotype was detected a few times. V and J are TRBV10-3 and TRBJ1-6; 7 bases are a match to TRBD1. The CDR3 has 14 residues. CDR1 is ENHRY, CDR2 SYGVKD, per germline. The ends lost 6 bases at V and 7 bases at J; junction bases unmatched: 6. This CDR3 is CAISQGDGNSPLHF. Here the CDR3 DNA reads TGTGCCATCAGCCAGGGGGATGGAAATTCACCCCTCCACTTT.

This chain joins TRBV28 and TRBJ2-3; TRBD2 agrees at 15 bases. CDR1 and CDR2 (germline): MDHEN, SYDVKM. V was pared by 5 bases and J by 0 bases, with 15 bases of the junction left unmatched. CDR3 length equals 21 residues. The CDR3 spells CASSTRHQGLAGGLSTDTQYF. The DNA for the CDR3 is TGTGCCAGCAGTACGCGACACCAAGGACTAGCGGGAGGGCTAAGCACAGATACGCAGTATTTT.

This chain joins TRBV7-9 and TRBJ2-1; 9 bases fit TRBD1. CDR1 SEHNR and CDR2 FQNEAQ come from the germline V gene (reference sequence). The CDR3 runs to 14 residues. V gave up 7 bases and J gave up 4 bases; unmatched junction bases: 5. The CDR3 sequence is CASNEQGAYNEQFF. In nucleotides, the CDR3 is TGTGCCAGCAACGAACAGGGGGCTTACAATGAGCAGTTCTTC.

This clonotype was seen more than once but under ten times. V is TRBV6-1 and J is TRBJ2-7, with TRBD1 matching 10 bases. The CDR3 contains 18 residues. From germline, CDR1 is MNHNS and CDR2 SASEGT. After removal of 6 bases from V and 3 bases from J, the junction contained 17 bases not matched to a gene. CDR3 amino acids: CASRLGQGLPQVSYEQYF. The CDR3 bases are TGTGCCAGCAGGCTGGGACAGGGGTTACCTCAAGTGAGCTACGAGCAGTACTTC.

Ten or more counts support this clonotype. This chain links TRBV5-1 with TRBJ2-1; 7 nucleotides match TRBD2. This CDR3 spans 15 amino acids. Germline V gene data show CDR1 as SGHRS and CDR2 as YFSETQ. Trimming at V came to 0 bases and at J to 2 bases, leaving 2 bases not matched to a gene. DNA for the CDR3: TGCGCCAGCAGCTTGGTGGGGACTACCTACAATGAGCAGTTCTTC. Amino acids: CASSLVGTTYNEQFF.